Sequencing of this T cell receptor (beta chain) was carried out in a study of T-cell reconstitution after alpha-beta-depleted transplantation in children. Overall study results and limits: After transplant, at about two months, alpha-beta T cells were reportedly derived from several hundred expanded graft clones. Some patients' high day-60 TCRbeta diversity was traced to surviving recipient T cells and thymic progenitors. T-cell counts and diversity were attributed mostly to newly produced T cells one year after transplant.

Researchers prepared the TCRbeta library using unique molecular identifiers, the study reports. TCRdb reprocessed the PCR reads with MiXCR, giving one entry per CDR3 protein. The sample shows fewer than 500,000 distinct CDR3 sequences, over 40% of them seen only once. The V end was cut by 6 bases, the J end by 1 base, with 6 bases between. Per germline, CDR1 MNHNS and CDR2 SASEGT. The CDR3 runs 13 residues. This clonotype showed up many times. Its specificity is not known. The TCR comes from a girl aged 2 to 9 with aplastic anemia, due to receive a stem cell transplant. The rearrangement links TRBV6-1 to TRBJ2-2, with D unresolved. This specimen was PBMCs, taken before TCRalphabeta/CD19-depleted stem cell transplant. The CDR3: CASRQLNTGELFF. The CDR3 nucleotides are TGTGCCAGCAGACAGCTGAACACCGGGGAGCTGTTTTTT.